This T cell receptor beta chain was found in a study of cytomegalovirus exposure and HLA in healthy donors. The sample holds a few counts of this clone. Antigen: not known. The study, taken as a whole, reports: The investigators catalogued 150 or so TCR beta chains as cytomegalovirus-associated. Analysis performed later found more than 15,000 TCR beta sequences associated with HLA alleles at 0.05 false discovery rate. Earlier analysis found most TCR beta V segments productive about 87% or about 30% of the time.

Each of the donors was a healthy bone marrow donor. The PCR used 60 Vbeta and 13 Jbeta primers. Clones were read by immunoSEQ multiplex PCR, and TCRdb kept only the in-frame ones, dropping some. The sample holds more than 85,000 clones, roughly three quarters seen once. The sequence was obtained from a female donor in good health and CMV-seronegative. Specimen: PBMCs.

CDR3 region: CASSEGFGYSNQPQHF. The CDR3 bases are TGTGCCAGCAGCGAGGGTTTCGGGTATAGCAATCAGCCCCAGCATTTT. The rearrangement uses TRBV2 and TRBJ1-5; D not resolved. The CDR3 runs to 16 residues. Germline V gene lookup returns CDR1 SNHLY and CDR2 FYNNEI. Trimming shortened V by 6 bases and J by 0 bases, and 15 bases separated the two germline ends.